One sample yielded the 3 T cell receptor beta chains listed below, sequenced in a study of T cell responses to AZD1222 COVID-19 vaccine. Repertoires were generated with immunoSEQ multiplex PCR, while TCRdb's copy carries only in-frame clones and drops some. The sample includes roughly 80,000 clones, under 95% seen only once; the top ten take approximately 4.2%. The input for sequencing was peripheral blood, taken on day 0 of AZD1222 vaccination. Receptor source: an adult in good health.

The chain employs TRBV6-4 and TRBJ2-2; D is possibly TRBD1 (6 bases). The V end lost 4 bases, the J end lost 4 bases, and 10 bases lay between the germline ends. CDR3 length: 14 amino acids. The germline V gene has CDR1 MRHNA and CDR2 SNTAGT. CDR3 loop: CASSVGQFTGELFF. The CDR3 DNA reads TGTGCCAGCAGTGTCGGACAGTTCACCGGGGAGCTGTTTTTT.

This sequence joins TRBV4-2 and TRBJ1-4; no clear D. Germline V gene sequence: CDR1 LGHNA, CDR2 YNFKEQ. CDR3 length: 14 residues. Trimming shortened V by 4 bases and J by 3 bases, and 9 bases separated the two germline ends. The DNA of the CDR3 is TGTGCCAGCAGCCCGGGGAATGCTAATGAAAAACTGTTTTTT. This translates into CASSPGNANEKLFF.

The chain recombines TRBV7-9 with TRBJ2-7, with D maybe TRBD2 (10 bases). The CDR3 runs 18 residues. Germline V lookup: CDR1 SEHNR, CDR2 FQNEAQ (reference sequence). The V end lost 5 bases, the J end lost 3 bases, and 26 bases lay between the germline ends. CDR3 DNA sequence: TGTGCCAGCAGCCTCCCGGGACAGGGAGCTAGCGGGGGCTACGAGCAGTACTTC. This codes for CASSLPGQGASGGYEQYF. Filled out from reference TRBV7-9 and TRBJ2-7, the complete variable domain reads DTGVSQNPRHKITKRGQNVTFRCDPISEHNRLYWYRQTLGQGPEFLTYFQNEAQLEKSRLLSDRFSAERPKGSFSTLEIQRTEQGDSAMYLCASSLPGQGASGGYEQYFGPGTRLTVT.